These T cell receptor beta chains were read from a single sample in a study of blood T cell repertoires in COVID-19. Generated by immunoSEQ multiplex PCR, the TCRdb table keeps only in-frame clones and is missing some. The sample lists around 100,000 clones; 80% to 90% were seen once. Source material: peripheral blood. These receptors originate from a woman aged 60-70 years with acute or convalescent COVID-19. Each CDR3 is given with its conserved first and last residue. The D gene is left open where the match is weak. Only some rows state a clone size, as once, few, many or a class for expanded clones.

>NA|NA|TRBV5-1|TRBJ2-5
TGCGCCAGCAGCTTGGCGGGAGCCCGGGAGACCCAGTACTTC
CASSLAGARETQYF
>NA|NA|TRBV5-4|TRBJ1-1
TGTGCCAGCAGCCCCGCTCCAGGGAATGAAGCTTTCTTT
CASSPAPGNEAFF
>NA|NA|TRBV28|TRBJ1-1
TGTGCCAGCACCAGGGCACCCACAGAAGCTTTCTTT
CASTRAPTEAFF
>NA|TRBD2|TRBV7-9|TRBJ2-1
TGTGCCAGCAGCTATGCGGGAGGCTCCTACAATGAGCAGTTCTTC
CASSYAGGSYNEQFF
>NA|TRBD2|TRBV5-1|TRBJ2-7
TGCGCCAGCAGCGAGTTAGCGGGAGTGAGCAGGAACGAGCAGTACTTC
CASSELAGVSRNEQYF
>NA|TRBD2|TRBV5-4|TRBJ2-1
TGTGCCAGCAGCTTGGCCGTCAGCGGGAGTAAGAATGAGCAGTTCTTC
CASSLAVSGSKNEQFF
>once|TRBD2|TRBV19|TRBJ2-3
TGTGCCAGTAGTTTCTCCCTCTACGGGAGGGCCAGCACAGATACGCAGTATTTT
CASSFSLYGRASTDTQYF
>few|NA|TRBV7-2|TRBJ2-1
TGTGCCAGCAGCTACGTAATAGCGGCTAGGAGTGAGCAGTTCTTC
CASSYVIAARSEQFF
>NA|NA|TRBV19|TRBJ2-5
TGTGCCACCCGGAGGGAAGAGACCCAGTACTTC
CATRREETQYF
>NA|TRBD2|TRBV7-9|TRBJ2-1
TGTGCCAGCAGCCCATTAAGAAGCGGGAGAGGGAATGAGCAGTTCTTC
CASSPLRSGRGNEQFF